The 18 T cell receptor beta chains below were found in one sample sequenced in a study of T cell responses to AZD1222 COVID-19 vaccine. The assay was immunoSEQ multiplex PCR, and TCRdb's table has in-frame clones only and misses some. This table holds around 100,000 clones, 65% to 90% found once. The material sequenced was peripheral blood, taken on day 0 of AZD1222 vaccination. The origin of the receptors is an adult in good health.

The CDR3 reads CARLLSSYEQYF. In DNA form, the CDR3 reads TGTGCCAGACTGCTAAGCTCCTACGAGCAGTACTTC. The gene calls are TRBV21-1 and TRBJ2-7; TRBD2, the D gene given by the table, was not confirmed from the DNA. TRBV21-1 is recorded as a pseudogene. This CDR3 is built from 12 residues.

V gene TRBV7-2 combines with J gene TRBJ1-4; TRBD1 matches at 8 bases. The germline CDR1 and CDR2 sequences are SGHTA and FQGNSA. With V trimmed by 5 bases and J by 7 bases, 3 bases remained unmatched. This CDR3 has 13 residues. The CDR3 is CASSGQGGEKLFF. Here the CDR3 DNA reads TGTGCCAGCAGCGGACAGGGCGGTGAAAAACTGTTTTTT. The full variable domain, completed using reference TRBV7-2 and TRBJ1-4, is GAGVSQSPSNKVTEKGKDVELRCDPISGHTALYWYRQSLGQGLEFLIYFQGNSAPDKSGLPSDRFSAERTGGSVSTLTIQRTQQEDSAVYLCASSGQGGEKLFFGSGTQLSVL.

The chain links TRBV7-9 to TRBJ1-4; the D gene is possibly TRBD1 (6 bases). The CDR3 loop spans 17 amino acids. V was cut by 2 bases and J by 7 bases, with 20 bases left in between. Per germline, CDR1 SEHNR and CDR2 FQNEAQ (reference sequence). CDR3: CASSLNVRQGLVEKLFF. CDR3 nucleotides: TGTGCCAGCAGCTTAAACGTCCGGCAGGGGCTCGTTGAAAAACTGTTTTTT.

V gene TRBV10-3 combines with J gene TRBJ1-2, with 12 bases fitting TRBD1. The CDR3 runs to 14 residues. The V gene's germline CDR1 is ENHRY and CDR2 SYGVKD. Unmatched junction bases numbered 6, after V lost 6 bases and J lost 7 bases. The CDR3 coding sequence is TGTGCCATCAGGGGGGACAGGGGGCATTCTGGCTACACCTTC. This translates into CAIRGDRGHSGYTF.

V and J are TRBV24-1 and TRBJ2-1; D gene unclear. This CDR3 has 13 amino acids. V dropped 0 bases and J dropped 9 bases, with 8 bases sitting between them. From germline, CDR1 is KGHDR and CDR2 SFDVKD. This CDR3 is CATSDLFGGEQFF. The CDR3 DNA sequence: TGTGCCACCAGTGATTTGTTTGGCGGTGAGCAGTTCTTC.

J is TRBJ2-5 and V is TRBV29-1, with D possibly matching TRBD2 (5 bases). The CDR3 is 14 amino acids. V lost 2 bases, J lost 9 bases, and 19 bases lay in between. Germline V gives CDR1 SQVTM, CDR2 ANQGSEA. CDR3: CSVERRRRICAQYF. The CDR3 DNA sequence: TGCAGCGTTGAACGAAGGAGGCGGATCTGTGCCCAGTACTTC.

The CDR3 nucleotides are TGTGCCAGCAGTTATACGGCTAGCGGGGGGCCCAGCACAGATACGCAGTATTTT. This encodes CASSYTASGGPSTDTQYF. The V and J genes are TRBV6-2 or TRBV6-3 and TRBJ2-3; 11 nucleotides agree with TRBD2. The ends lost 3 bases at V and 0 bases at J; junction bases unmatched: 8. The CDR3 is made up of 18 amino acids. Germline CDR1 is MNHEY and CDR2 is SVGEGT.

This chain links TRBV5-5 with TRBJ1-2; no clear D gene. The CDR3 extends over 15 amino acids. V was cut by 6 bases and J by 1 base, with 16 bases left in between. Germline CDR1 is SGHKS and CDR2 is YYEKEE (reference sequence). CDR3 bases: TGTGCCAGCATCCCACTGGGCGGAATTAACTATGGCTACACCTTC. This encodes CASIPLGGINYGYTF.

This clone was observed a handful of times. V gene TRBV11-3 combines with J gene TRBJ2-1; 9 bases line up with TRBD2. The CDR3 is made up of 16 amino acids. CDR1 and CDR2 (germline): SGHNT, YENEEA. Losses at the gene ends were 6 bases for V and 5 bases for J; bases not matched to a gene: 11. The CDR3 sequence is CASSFTISGRHNEQFF. CDR3 sequence (DNA): TGTGCCAGCAGTTTTACTATTAGCGGGAGACACAATGAGCAGTTCTTC.

The chain links TRBV11-2 to TRBJ2-3; a possible D gene is TRBD2 (5 bases). The germline V and J ends were trimmed by 5 bases and 1 base, with 7 bases remaining between them. The CDR3 runs to 13 residues. In germline, CDR1 is SGHAT, CDR2 FQNNGV. CDR3 sequence: CASSALGTDTQYF. In DNA form, the CDR3 reads TGTGCCAGCAGCGCACTAGGCACAGATACGCAGTATTTT.

V usage is TRBV30 and J usage is TRBJ2-7; D remains ambiguous. The germline gives CDR1 GTSNPN, CDR2 SVGIG (reference sequence). V gave up 0 bases and J gave up 7 bases, with 10 bases separating them. CDR3 length: 12 residues. Written as DNA, the CDR3 is TGTGCCTGGAGTGTAGCCCACAGAGAGCAGTACTTC. This gives the protein CAWSVAHREQYF.

J is TRBJ2-7 and V is TRBV7-2; D unclear. Trimming shortened V by 5 bases and J by 4 bases, and 15 bases separated the two germline ends. Germline values: CDR1 SGHTA, CDR2 FQGNSA. The CDR3 sequence is 14 residues long. CDR3 sequence reads: CASSVGSSLYEQYF. The CDR3, as DNA: TGTGCCAGCAGCGTCGGGTCCTCTCTTTACGAGCAGTACTTC.

For the CDR3, the DNA is TGTGCTAGTGGTCCCTCCCCGGAGCGGGAGAGCACAGATACGCAGTATTTT. This sequence encodes CASGPSPERESTDTQYF. The rearrangement uses TRBV12-5 and TRBJ2-3, with 8 bases aligning to TRBD2. The CDR3 consists of 17 residues. V trimming: 5 bases; J trimming: 0 bases; junction bases outside the gene matches: 10. The germline V gene encodes CDR1 LGHNT and CDR2 FRNRAP.

V and J are TRBV19 and TRBJ1-4, with D hard to call. Germline V lookup: CDR1 LNHDA, CDR2 SQIVND (reference sequence). The CDR3 loop spans 13 amino acids. Between the trimmed V and J ends, which lost 3 bases and 0 bases, there was a span of 2 bases. CDR3 sequence: CASSIATNEKLFF. In DNA, the CDR3 is TGTGCCAGTAGTATTGCAACTAATGAAAAACTGTTTTTT.

The CDR3 loop is CASSTGTGTYEQYF. CDR3 nucleotide sequence: TGTGCCAGCAGCACGGGGACAGGGACCTACGAGCAGTACTTC. This chain connects TRBV11-1 to TRBJ2-7, with 9 positions matching TRBD1. Germline CDR1 and CDR2: SGHAT and FQDESV (reference sequence). V was pared by 5 bases and J by 2 bases, with 4 bases of the junction left unmatched. The CDR3 covers 14 residues.

The rearrangement joins TRBV11-2 to TRBJ2-7; 9 nucleotides agree with TRBD1. With 5 bases clipped from V and 6 bases from J, the junction kept 14 bases outside the gene matches. There are 16 residues in the CDR3. Germline CDR1 reads SGHAT; CDR2 reads FQNNGV. The CDR3 loop reads CASSPLSGQGPLEQYF. For the CDR3, the DNA is TGTGCCAGCAGCCCCCTCTCCGGACAGGGGCCCCTCGAGCAGTACTTC.

This chain uses TRBV15 with TRBJ2-2, with D tentatively TRBD1 (6 bases). Germline CDR1 reads LNHNV; CDR2 reads YYDKDF (reference sequence). V was pared by 5 bases and J by 1 base, with 8 bases between. The CDR3 spans 14 residues. CDR3 in amino acids: CATSWGQNTGELFF. The CDR3 DNA reads as TGTGCCACCAGCTGGGGACAGAACACCGGGGAGCTGTTTTTT.

This chain uses TRBV18 with TRBJ2-5, with a tentative D call TRBD1 (6 bases). The length of the CDR3 is 13 residues. CDR1 is KGHSH and CDR2 is LQKENI in the germline V gene. V was trimmed by 3 bases and J by 3 bases, leaving 8 bases between them. The CDR3 loop is CASSPGDKETQYF. The CDR3 DNA reads as TGTGCCAGCTCACCGGGGGACAAAGAGACCCAGTACTTC.